This TCR beta chain originates from a study of Ad26.COV2.S vaccination and SARS-CoV-2 variants (dated by TCRdb to about 2021). Notes on the research overall: Vaccine-arm donors were drawn from COV1001, a multicentre, randomized, double-blind, placebo-controlled phase I-IIa trial of Ad26.COV2.S in healthy adults. Throughout the experiments and outcome assessment, investigators stayed blinded to trial group allocation. Ad26.COV2.S was administered intramuscularly at 5 x 10^10 or 1 x 10^11 viral particles, either as a single shot or as two shots given 56 days apart. TCRbeta repertoire sequencing served as the tool for gauging how specific and how broad the SARS-CoV-2-reactive T cell receptors were following Ad26.COV2.S vaccination. A total of some 30 samples were included in the TCR-sequenced set, comprising approximately 20 Ad26.COV2.S vaccine recipients, 5 placebo recipients and 8 SARS-CoV-2 convalescent individuals. Participants in the trial were split at random into five groups of five each, receiving low-dose or high-dose Ad26.COV2.S once or twice, or else placebo on both occasions.

TCRbeta CDR3 regions were sequenced with the immunoSEQ Assay. After extraction, genomic DNA underwent amplification by bias-controlled multiplex PCR, followed by high-throughput sequencing. On the authors' methods: Collapsing and filtering of sequences were performed to quantify the absolute abundance of each unique TCRbeta CDR3 region. Usable DNA was measured by amplifying reference genes present in all nucleated cells, and TCRbeta template counts were normalized to that usable DNA to estimate T cell fraction. Repertoire TCRs were annotated as SARS-CoV-2-specific by exact matching of V gene, CDR3 amino acid sequence and J gene to a known reactive TCR set. The reference SARS-CoV-2 TCR set was obtained from MIRA and was filtered for enrichment in COVID-19-positive ImmuneCODE repertoires, whereby public or cross-reactive TCRs were removed. Using the MIRA antigens, annotated TCRs were further analysed by specific ORF or by position within an ORF. Depth was the summed frequency of annotated unique rearrangements, while breadth was defined as annotated unique rearrangements over total unique productive rearrangements. TCR breadth was compared between groups using two-sided Wilcoxon rank-sum tests. Here the immuneACCESS table is served through TCRdb, limited to in-frame sequences with V and J called. Missing clones are a known gap in these copies; in checked studies unresolved V genes cover under half, and the rest lacks a known reason. That table gives V, J and clone size, and the DNA gave D and trimming. The sample table records some 340,000 clones; 85% to 90% of these occur just once. The top ten hold more than 1.5% of the sample.

The CDR3 runs 13 residues from the cysteine to the phenylalanine. The only DNA kept is the CDR3, 39 bases in frame from the first base. In the germline V gene (reference sequence), CDR1 corresponds to SGHNT and CDR2 to YYREEE. The junction shows trimming of 2 bases on V and 5 bases on J, plus 9 bases between the germline ends. Broader findings and caveats from the paper: Higher spike-specific TCR breadth was observed in Ad26.COV2.S recipients than in placebo recipients (P = 0.0014). The study lacked the statistical power to compare responses across vaccine doses or regimens. Comparable non-spike TCR breadth was observed between vaccine and placebo recipients, consistent with only spike being contained in the vaccine. It was noted by the authors that total T cell responses may have been underestimated by the TCR breadth and depth analyses. Substantial breadth of spike-specific CD8+ and CD4+ T cell responses was reported after vaccination.

Remarks on this clone: No cognate antigen has been identified for it. No quality values exist for individual bases; no much larger clone is one base distant.

Interpreted using the paper, the treatment or condition label stands for: around 19 received Ad26.COV2.S at low or high dose, single or two shots; several received placebo; per-sample allocation not given. For vaccine and placebo recipients, the sequenced repertoires came from samples collected on day 63 after the first injection. Between 29 July and 7 August 2020, Cohort 1b enrolled approximately 26 adults aged 18-55 years at one site in Boston, USA. Ad26.COV2.S was a replication-incompetent adenovirus type 26 vector expressing a prefusion-stabilized SARS-CoV-2 spike protein from the original Wuhan strain.

The chain is assembled from TRBV5-4 and TRBJ2-3; there is no confident call for the D gene. This receptor was obtained from a person between 18 and 65 years old who received the Ad26.COV2.S COVID-19 vaccine or a placebo. The specimen comprised peripheral blood, sampled in a trial of Ad26.COV2.S vaccine versus placebo. The DNA reads TGTGCCAGCAGCTTCCCGGCAGGAGATACGCAGTATTTT. Its protein reads: CASSFPAGDTQYF. Joined to the reference TRBV5-4 and TRBJ2-3 proteins, this CDR3 gives the full variable domain: ETGVTQSPTHLIKTRGQQVTLRCSSQSGHNTVSWYQQALGQGPQFIFQYYREEENGRGNFPPRFSGLQFPNYSSELNVNALELDDSALYLCASSFPAGDTQYFGPGTRLTVL.